These T cell receptor beta chains were read from a single sample in a study of OX40 agonist ivuxolimab in advanced cancers. The data were produced by immunoSEQ multiplex PCR, yet TCRdb's version contains in-frame clones alone and is incomplete. The top ten hold around 0.17% of the sample, which has approximately 99,000 clones, approximately 93% seen once. Sequenced material: CD4+ or CD8+ T cells sorted from blood, taken in a trial of the OX40 agonist ivuxolimab. The receptors were sampled from an adult with an advanced solid tumor such as melanoma, head and neck, liver or kidney cancer. CDR3s include the opening cysteine and the closing phenylalanine or tryptophan. A D gene is named only where the DNA matches it firmly. The size field is filled for only some rows; it gives once, few, many or a size class.

J gene,clone size,D gene,V gene,CDR3 protein,CDR3 DNA
TRBJ2-1,NA,NA,TRBV5-1,CASSLVRGINEQFF,TGCGCCAGCAGCTTGGTCAGGGGAATCAATGAGCAGTTCTTC
TRBJ2-6,few,TRBD1,TRBV9,CASSVAGQSSGANVLTF,TGTGCCAGCAGCGTAGCGGGACAGAGCTCTGGGGCCAACGTCCTGACTTTC
TRBJ1-3,NA,NA,TRBV27,CASSLTGTTPGNTIYF,TGTGCCAGCAGTTTAACCGGGACTACACCTGGAAACACCATATATTTT
TRBJ2-1,NA,NA,TRBV7-2,CASSPRDSDGGFF,TGTGCCAGCAGCCCTCGGGACTCCGATGGGGGCTTCTTC
TRBJ2-3,NA,TRBD1,TRBV6-1,CASRETGFPDTQYF,TGTGCCAGCAGAGAGACAGGGTTCCCAGATACGCAGTATTTT
TRBJ1-2,NA,NA,TRBV5-4,CASSYEGGNYGYTF,TGTGCCAGCAGCTACGAGGGGGGTAACTATGGCTACACCTTC
TRBJ1-6,NA,NA,TRBV7-2,CASSPDEVRPLHF,TGTGCCAGCAGCCCTGACGAGGTGCGGCCCCTCCACTTT
TRBJ2-5,NA,NA,TRBV7-2,CASSFRIAATQETQYF,TGTGCCAGCAGCTTTAGAATTGCGGCAACCCAAGAGACCCAGTACTTC
TRBJ2-7,NA,TRBD2,TRBV27,CASSLGLAGYEQYF,TGTGCCAGCAGTTTAGGGTTAGCGGGATACGAGCAGTACTTC
TRBJ1-2,NA,NA,TRBV2,CASSVSGSQGGYTF,TGTGCCAGCAGTGTATCAGGGTCCCAGGGTGGCTACACCTTC
TRBJ1-4,NA,NA,TRBV5-1,CASSLANGGREKLFF,TGCGCCAGCAGCTTGGCCAACGGGGGCCGTGAAAAACTGTTTTTT
TRBJ1-3,once,NA,TRBV9,CASSASNRAGNTIYF,TGTGCCAGCAGCGCAAGCAACAGGGCTGGAAACACCATATATTTT
TRBJ1-1,NA,NA,TRBV19,CASRIGTGGTEAFF,TGTGCCAGTAGAATAGGTACGGGGGGGACTGAAGCTTTCTTT
TRBJ1-5,NA,NA,TRBV10-3,CAISAGIDQPQHF,TGTGCCATCAGTGCAGGGATTGACCAGCCCCAGCATTTT
TRBJ2-7,NA,NA,TRBV19,CASSAKSESSYEQYF,TGTGCCAGTAGTGCAAAGAGCGAAAGCTCCTACGAGCAGTACTTC
TRBJ1-1,NA,NA,TRBV18,CASSSGTGGNTEAFF,TGTGCCAGCTCATCGGGTACAGGAGGGAACACTGAAGCTTTCTTT
TRBJ1-2,NA,NA,TRBV6-5,CASSWSLRGDNYGYTF,TGTGCCAGCAGTTGGTCCCTGAGGGGCGACAACTATGGCTACACCTTC
TRBJ1-2,once,NA,TRBV25-1,CASSGGDKANYGYTF,TGTGCCAGCAGTGGAGGGGACAAGGCTAACTATGGCTACACCTTC
TRBJ2-1,NA,TRBD1,TRBV18,CASSPPWTGGGEQFF,TGTGCCAGCTCACCACCGTGGACAGGGGGTGGGGAGCAGTTCTTC
TRBJ2-1,NA,TRBD1,TRBV10-3,CAISGTGDNNEQFF,TGTGCCATCAGTGGGACAGGGGACAACAATGAGCAGTTCTTC
TRBJ2-1,NA,TRBD1,TRBV5-1,CASSPGQGVYNEQFF,TGCGCCAGCAGCCCGGGACAGGGGGTTTACAATGAGCAGTTCTTC
TRBJ1-6,NA,TRBD1,TRBV9,CASRGQGGNSPLHF,TGTGCCAGCAGGGGACAGGGGGGTAATTCACCCCTCCACTTT
TRBJ1-2,NA,TRBD1,TRBV11-2,CASSLRTGGGYGYTF,TGTGCCAGCAGCCTCCGGACAGGGGGCGGCTATGGCTACACCTTC
TRBJ2-7,NA,TRBD2,TRBV6-5,CASRGGGSYEQYF,TGTGCCAGCAGGGGCGGGGGTTCCTACGAGCAGTACTTC
TRBJ2-1,NA,TRBD2,TRBV7-2,CASSLAIFAGVGNEQFF,TGTGCCAGCAGCTTAGCGATTTTTGCGGGAGTAGGAAATGAGCAGTTCTTC
TRBJ1-5,NA,NA,TRBV13,CASSLLGQPQHF,TGTGCCAGCAGCTTATTGGGACAGCCCCAGCATTTT
TRBJ2-7,NA,NA,TRBV7-9,CASSFRTDYEQYF,TGTGCCAGCAGCTTTAGGACAGACTACGAGCAGTACTTC
TRBJ1-2,NA,NA,TRBV11-2,CASSLMQTVNYTF,TGTGCCAGCAGCTTAATGCAGACGGTGAACTACACCTTC
TRBJ2-3,NA,NA,TRBV11-2,CATKGGATEGDTQYF,TGTGCCACTAAGGGGGGAGCAACTGAGGGAGATACGCAGTATTTT
TRBJ1-4,NA,NA,TRBV7-6,CASSAWGGEKLFF,TGTGCCAGCAGCGCATGGGGGGGGGAAAAACTGTTTTTT
TRBJ1-2,NA,TRBD1,TRBV27,CASRKQGSYGYTF,TGTGCCAGCAGGAAACAGGGGTCCTATGGCTACACCTTC
TRBJ1-2,NA,TRBD1,TRBV4-1,CASSHLGQGRIRGGYTF,TGCGCCAGCAGCCACCTAGGACAGGGCAGAATACGCGGTGGCTACACCTTC
TRBJ1-6,NA,NA,TRBV18,CASSLSGVGNSPLHF,TGTGCCAGCTCACTCTCAGGGGTCGGCAATTCACCCCTCCACTTT
TRBJ2-2,NA,NA,TRBV19,CASRAGGRTGELFF,TGTGCCAGTAGGGCCGGGGGTAGGACCGGGGAGCTGTTTTTT
TRBJ1-3,NA,NA,TRBV25-1,CASSGLGNTIYF,TGTGCCAGCAGTGGCCTGGGAAACACCATATATTTT
TRBJ1-2,NA,TRBD1,TRBV25-1,CASSQTGGLNYGYTF,TGTGCCAGCAGCCAGACAGGGGGCTTAAACTATGGCTACACCTTC
TRBJ1-1,NA,TRBD1,TRBV2,CASSGQGNTEAFF,TGTGCCAGCAGTGGACAGGGGAACACTGAAGCTTTCTTT